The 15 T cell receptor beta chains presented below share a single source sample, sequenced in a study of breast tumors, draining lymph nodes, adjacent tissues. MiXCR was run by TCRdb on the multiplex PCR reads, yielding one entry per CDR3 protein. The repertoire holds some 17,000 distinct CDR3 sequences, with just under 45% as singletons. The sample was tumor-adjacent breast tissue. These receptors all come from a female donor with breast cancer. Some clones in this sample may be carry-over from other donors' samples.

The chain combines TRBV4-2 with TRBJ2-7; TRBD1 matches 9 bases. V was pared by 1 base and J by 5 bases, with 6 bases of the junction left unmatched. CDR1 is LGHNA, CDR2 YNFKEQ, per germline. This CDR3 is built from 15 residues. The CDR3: CASSQAGTGLDEQYF. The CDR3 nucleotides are TGTGCCAGCAGCCAAGCCGGGACAGGGCTCGACGAGCAGTACTTC.

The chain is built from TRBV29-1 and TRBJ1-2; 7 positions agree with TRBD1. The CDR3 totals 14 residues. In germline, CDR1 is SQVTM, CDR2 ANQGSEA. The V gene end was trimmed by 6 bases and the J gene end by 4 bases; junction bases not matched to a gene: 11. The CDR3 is CSVDTRDRIYGYTF. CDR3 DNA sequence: TGCAGCGTGGATACCCGGGACAGAATCTATGGCTACACCTTC.

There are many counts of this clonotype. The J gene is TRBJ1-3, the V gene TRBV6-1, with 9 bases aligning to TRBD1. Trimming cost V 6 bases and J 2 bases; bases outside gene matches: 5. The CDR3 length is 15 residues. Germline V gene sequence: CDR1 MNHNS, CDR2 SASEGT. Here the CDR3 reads CASRSRQGAGNTIYF. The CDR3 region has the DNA TGTGCCAGCAGGTCCCGACAGGGGGCTGGAAACACCATATATTTT.

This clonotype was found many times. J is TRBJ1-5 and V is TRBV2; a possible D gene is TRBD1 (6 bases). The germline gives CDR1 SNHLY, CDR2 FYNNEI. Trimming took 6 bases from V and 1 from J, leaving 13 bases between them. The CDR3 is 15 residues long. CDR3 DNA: TGTGCCAGCAGGCTCGCAGGGGAGAGCAATCAGCCCCAGCATTTT. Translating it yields CASRLAGESNQPQHF.

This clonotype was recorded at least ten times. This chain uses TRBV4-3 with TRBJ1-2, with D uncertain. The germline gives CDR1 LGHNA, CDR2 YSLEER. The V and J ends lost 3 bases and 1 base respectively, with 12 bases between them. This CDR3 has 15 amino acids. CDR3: CASSQETSFNYGYTF. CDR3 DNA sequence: TGCGCCAGCAGCCAGGAGACAAGTTTTAACTATGGCTACACCTTC.

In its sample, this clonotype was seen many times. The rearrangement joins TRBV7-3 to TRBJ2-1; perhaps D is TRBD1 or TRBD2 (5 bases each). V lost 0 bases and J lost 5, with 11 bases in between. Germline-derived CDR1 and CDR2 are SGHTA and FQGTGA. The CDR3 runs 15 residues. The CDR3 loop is CASSLTSGTHNEQFF. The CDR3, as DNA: TGTGCCAGCAGCTTAACGTCCGGGACCCACAATGAGCAGTTCTTC.

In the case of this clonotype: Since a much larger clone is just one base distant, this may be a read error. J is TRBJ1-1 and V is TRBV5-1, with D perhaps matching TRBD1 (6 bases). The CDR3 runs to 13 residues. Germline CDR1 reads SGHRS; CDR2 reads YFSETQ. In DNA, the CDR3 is TGCGCCAGCAGCTCGTTTGGGGGCACTGACGCTTTCTTT. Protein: CASSSFGGTDAFF.

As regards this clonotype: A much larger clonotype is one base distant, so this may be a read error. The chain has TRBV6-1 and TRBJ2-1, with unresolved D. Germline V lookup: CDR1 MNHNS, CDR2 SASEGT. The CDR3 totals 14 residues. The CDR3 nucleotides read TGTGCCAGCAGTCGATTGGTGTCATGGAATGAGCAGCTCTTC. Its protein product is CASSRLVSWNEQLF.

CDR3: CASSFQREGRNEQFF. The CDR3 DNA reads TGTGCCAGCAGCTTCCAGCGGGAGGGACGCAATGAGCAGTTCTTC. This rearrangement joins TRBV2 to TRBJ2-1, with 10 positions matching TRBD2. With V trimmed by 6 bases and J by 6 bases, 8 bases remained unmatched. CDR1 is SNHLY, CDR2 FYNNEI, per germline. The CDR3 is 15 residues long.

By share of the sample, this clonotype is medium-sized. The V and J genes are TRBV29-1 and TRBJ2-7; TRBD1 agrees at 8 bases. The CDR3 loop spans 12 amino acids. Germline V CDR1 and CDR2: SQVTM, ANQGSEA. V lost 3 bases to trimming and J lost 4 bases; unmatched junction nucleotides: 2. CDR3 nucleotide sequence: TGCAGCGTTGATGACAGGGGATACGAGCAGTACTTC. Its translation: CSVDDRGYEQYF.

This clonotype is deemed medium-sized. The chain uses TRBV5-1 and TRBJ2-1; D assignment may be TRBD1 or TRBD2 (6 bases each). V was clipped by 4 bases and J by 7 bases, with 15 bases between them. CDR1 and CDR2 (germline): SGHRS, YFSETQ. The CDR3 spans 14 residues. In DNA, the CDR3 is TGCGCCAGCAGCGCGTTGGGGGGCCGTAATGAGCAGTTCTTC. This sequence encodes CASSALGGRNEQFF.

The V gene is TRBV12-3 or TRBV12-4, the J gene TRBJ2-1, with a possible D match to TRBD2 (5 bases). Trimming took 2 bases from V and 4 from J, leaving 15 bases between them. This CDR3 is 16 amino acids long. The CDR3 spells CASSLSWGATYNEQFF. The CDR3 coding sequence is TGTGCCAGCAGTTTATCTTGGGGAGCAACGTACAATGAGCAGTTCTTC.

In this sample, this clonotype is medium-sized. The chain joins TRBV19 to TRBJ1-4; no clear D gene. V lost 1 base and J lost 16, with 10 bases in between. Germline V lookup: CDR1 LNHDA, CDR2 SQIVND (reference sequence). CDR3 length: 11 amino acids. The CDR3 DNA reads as TGTGCCAGTAGTATAGGAGAGTATCAGTTTTTT. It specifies CASSIGEYQFF.

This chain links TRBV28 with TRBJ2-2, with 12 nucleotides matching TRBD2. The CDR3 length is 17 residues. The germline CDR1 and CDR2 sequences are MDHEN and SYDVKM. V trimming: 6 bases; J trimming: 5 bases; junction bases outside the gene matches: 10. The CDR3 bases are TGTGCCAGCAGCCCATGGACTAGCGGGAAGGGTACCGGGGAGCTGTTTTTT. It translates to CASSPWTSGKGTGELFF. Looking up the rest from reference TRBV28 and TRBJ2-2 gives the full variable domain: DVKVTQSSRYLVKRTGEKVFLECVQDMDHENMFWYRQDPGLGLRLIYFSYDVKMKEKGDIPEGYSVSREKKERFSLILESASTNQTSMYLCASSPWTSGKGTGELFFGEGSRLTVL.

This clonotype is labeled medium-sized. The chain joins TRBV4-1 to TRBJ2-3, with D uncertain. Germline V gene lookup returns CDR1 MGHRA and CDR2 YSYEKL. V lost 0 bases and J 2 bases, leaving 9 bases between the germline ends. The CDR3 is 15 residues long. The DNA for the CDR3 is TGCGCCAGCAGCCAAGACAACAGTTACACAGATACGCAGTATTTT. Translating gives CASSQDNSYTDTQYF.